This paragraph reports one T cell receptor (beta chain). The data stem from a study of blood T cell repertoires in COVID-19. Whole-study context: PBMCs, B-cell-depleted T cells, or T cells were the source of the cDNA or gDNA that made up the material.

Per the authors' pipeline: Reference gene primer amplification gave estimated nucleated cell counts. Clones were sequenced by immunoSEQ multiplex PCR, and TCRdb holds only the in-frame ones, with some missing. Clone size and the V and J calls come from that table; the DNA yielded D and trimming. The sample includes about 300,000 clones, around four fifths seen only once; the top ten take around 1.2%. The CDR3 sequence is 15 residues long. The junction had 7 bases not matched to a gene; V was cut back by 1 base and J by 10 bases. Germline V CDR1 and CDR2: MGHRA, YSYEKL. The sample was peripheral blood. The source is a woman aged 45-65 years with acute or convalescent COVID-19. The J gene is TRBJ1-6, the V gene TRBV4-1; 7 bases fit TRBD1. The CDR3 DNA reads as TGCGCCAGCAGCCAAGTAGGGGACAGCTGGTCACCCCTCCACTTT. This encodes CASSQVGDSWSPLHF.